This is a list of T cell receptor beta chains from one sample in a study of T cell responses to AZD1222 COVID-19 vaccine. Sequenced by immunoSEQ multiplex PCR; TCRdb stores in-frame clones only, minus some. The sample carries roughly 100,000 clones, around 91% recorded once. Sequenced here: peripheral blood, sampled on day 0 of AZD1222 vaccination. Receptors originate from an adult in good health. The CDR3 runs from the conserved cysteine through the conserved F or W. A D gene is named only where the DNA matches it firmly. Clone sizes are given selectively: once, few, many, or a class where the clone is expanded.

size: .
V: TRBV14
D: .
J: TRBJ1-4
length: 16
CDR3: CASSQGGAQANEKLFF
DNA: TGTGCCAGCAGCCAGGGCGGGGCGCAGGCTAATGAAAAACTGTTTTTT

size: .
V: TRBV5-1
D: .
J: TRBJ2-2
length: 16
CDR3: CASRDGVSGNTGELFF
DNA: TGCGCCAGCAGGGATGGGGTTTCGGGGAACACCGGGGAGCTGTTTTTT

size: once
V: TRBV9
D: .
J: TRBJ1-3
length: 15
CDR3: CASSVGMEVGNTIYF
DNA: TGTGCCAGCAGCGTAGGTATGGAGGTTGGAAACACCATATATTTT

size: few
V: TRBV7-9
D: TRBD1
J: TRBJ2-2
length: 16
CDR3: CASSSTGQVISGELFF
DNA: TGTGCCAGCAGCTCGACGGGACAGGTGATTTCCGGGGAGCTGTTTTTT

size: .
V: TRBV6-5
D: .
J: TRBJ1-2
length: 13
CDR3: CASASVGISGYTF
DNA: TGTGCCAGCGCTTCGGTAGGGATAAGTGGCTACACCTTC

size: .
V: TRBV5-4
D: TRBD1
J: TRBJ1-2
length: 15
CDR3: CASSTRDRAPGGYTF
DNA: TGTGCCAGCAGCACTAGGGACAGGGCTCCGGGGGGCTACACCTTC

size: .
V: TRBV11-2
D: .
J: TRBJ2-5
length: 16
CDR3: CASSFRRGGYVETQYF
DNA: TGTGCCAGCAGCTTTAGGCGGGGTGGCTATGTGGAGACCCAGTACTTC

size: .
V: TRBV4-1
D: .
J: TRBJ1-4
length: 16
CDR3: CASSQSGTAGGEKLFF
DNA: TGCGCCAGCAGCCAATCCGGGACGGCGGGTGGTGAAAAACTGTTTTTT

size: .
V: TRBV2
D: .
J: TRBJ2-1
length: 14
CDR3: CASRPYSSGNEQFF
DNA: TGTGCCAGCCGGCCATATTCCTCGGGCAATGAGCAGTTCTTC

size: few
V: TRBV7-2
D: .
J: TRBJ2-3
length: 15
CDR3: CASSSSIRDTDTQYF
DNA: TGTGCCAGCAGCTCATCTATCAGGGACACAGATACGCAGTATTTT

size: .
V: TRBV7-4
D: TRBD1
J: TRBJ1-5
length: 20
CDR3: CASSSLVWGRQGYSNQPQHF
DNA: TGTGCCAGCAGCTCCCTGGTGTGGGGTAGACAGGGATATAGCAATCAGCCCCAGCATTTT

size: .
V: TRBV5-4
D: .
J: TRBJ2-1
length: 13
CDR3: CASSLGGWNEQFF
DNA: TGTGCCAGCAGCTTGGGAGGGTGGAATGAGCAGTTCTTC

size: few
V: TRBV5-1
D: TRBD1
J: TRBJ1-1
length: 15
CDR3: CASSLAHRTGFEAFF
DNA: TGCGCCAGCAGCTTGGCCCACCGGACAGGGTTCGAAGCTTTCTTT

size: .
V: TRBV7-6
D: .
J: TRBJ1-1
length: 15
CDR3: CASSLGGSRNTEAFF
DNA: TGTGCCAGCAGCTTAGGAGGTTCAAGGAACACTGAAGCTTTCTTT

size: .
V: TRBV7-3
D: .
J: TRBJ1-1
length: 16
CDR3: CASSLTGQEANTEAFF
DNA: TGTGCCAGCAGCCTAACGGGGCAGGAGGCGAACACTGAAGCTTTCTTT

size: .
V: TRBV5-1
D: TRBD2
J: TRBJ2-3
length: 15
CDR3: CASRARGGLGDTQYF
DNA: TGCGCCAGCAGGGCGCGGGGGGGCCTCGGAGATACGCAGTATTTT

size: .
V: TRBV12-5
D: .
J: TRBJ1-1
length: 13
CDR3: CASGEGVNTEAFF
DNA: TGTGCTAGTGGTGAGGGGGTGAACACTGAAGCTTTCTTT

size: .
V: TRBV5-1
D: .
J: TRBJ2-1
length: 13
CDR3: CASSGGPNNEQFF
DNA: TGCGCCAGCAGTGGGGGGCCAAACAATGAGCAGTTCTTC

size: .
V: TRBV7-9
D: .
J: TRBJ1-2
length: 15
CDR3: CASSLAQGKHYGYTF
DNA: TGTGCCAGCAGCTTAGCACAGGGAAAGCACTATGGCTACACCTTC

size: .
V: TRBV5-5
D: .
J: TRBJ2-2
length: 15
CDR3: CASKRQDENTGELFF
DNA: TGTGCCAGCAAAAGACAGGATGAGAACACCGGGGAGCTGTTTTTT

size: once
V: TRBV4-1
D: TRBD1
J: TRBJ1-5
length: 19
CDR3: CASSQGTGQALWSNQPQHF
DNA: TGCGCCAGCAGCCAAGGGACTGGACAGGCCCTCTGGAGCAATCAGCCCCAGCATTTT

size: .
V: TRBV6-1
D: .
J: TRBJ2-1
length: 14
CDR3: CASSEANSYNEQFF
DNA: TGTGCCAGCAGTGAAGCTAATTCCTACAATGAGCAGTTCTTC

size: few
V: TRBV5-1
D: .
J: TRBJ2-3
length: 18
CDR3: CASSSPWGAGTSTDTQYF
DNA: TGCGCCAGCTCCTCTCCGTGGGGGGCAGGGACTAGCACAGATACGCAGTATTTT

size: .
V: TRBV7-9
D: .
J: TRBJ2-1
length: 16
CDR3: CASSLETTSSYNEQFF
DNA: TGTGCCAGCAGCTTAGAAACCACCAGCTCCTACAATGAGCAGTTCTTC

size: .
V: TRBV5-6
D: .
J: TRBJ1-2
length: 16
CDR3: CASSLGQGRNVDGYTF
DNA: TGTGCCAGCAGCTTGGGGCAGGGGCGCAACGTTGATGGCTACACCTTC

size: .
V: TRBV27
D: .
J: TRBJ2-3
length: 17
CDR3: CASIDRAEIFRTDTQYF
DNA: TGTGCCAGCATAGACAGAGCCGAGATCTTCCGCACAGATACGCAGTATTTT

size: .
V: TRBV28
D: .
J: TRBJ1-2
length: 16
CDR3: CASSDRTVLITYGYTF
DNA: TGTGCCAGCAGTGACCGGACCGTTTTAATAACGTATGGCTACACCTTC

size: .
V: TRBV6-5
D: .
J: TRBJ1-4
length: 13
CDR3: CASIGYSNEKLFF
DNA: TGTGCCAGCATTGGGTATTCTAATGAAAAACTGTTTTTT

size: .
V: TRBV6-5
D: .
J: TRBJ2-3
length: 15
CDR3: CASRDGRQSTDTQYF
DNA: TGTGCCAGCCGAGACGGGCGTCAGAGCACAGATACGCAGTATTTT

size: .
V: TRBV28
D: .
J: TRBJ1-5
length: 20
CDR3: CASSLGGRDTTPNSNQPQHF
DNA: TGTGCCAGCAGTTTAGGTGGTAGGGATACCACCCCTAATAGCAATCAGCCCCAGCATTTT

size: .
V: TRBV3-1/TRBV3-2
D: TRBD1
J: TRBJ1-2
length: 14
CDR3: CASSHTGQGDGYTF
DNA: TGTGCCAGCAGCCACACTGGGCAGGGGGACGGCTACACCTTC

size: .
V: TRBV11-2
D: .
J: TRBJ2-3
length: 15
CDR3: CASSLGVASTDTQYF
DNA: TGTGCCAGCAGCTTAGGTGTAGCTAGCACAGATACGCAGTATTTT

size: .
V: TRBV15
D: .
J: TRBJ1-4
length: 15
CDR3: CATSRDGGPSEKLFF
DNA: TGTGCCACCAGCAGAGATGGGGGGCCGAGTGAAAAACTGTTTTTT

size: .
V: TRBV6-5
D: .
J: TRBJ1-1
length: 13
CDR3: CASKRGSGTEAFF
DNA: TGTGCCAGCAAACGGGGGTCAGGGACTGAAGCTTTCTTT

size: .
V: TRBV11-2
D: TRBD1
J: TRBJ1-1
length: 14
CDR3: CASSTGQGITEAFF
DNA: TGTGCCAGCAGCACCGGACAGGGGATCACTGAAGCTTTCTTT

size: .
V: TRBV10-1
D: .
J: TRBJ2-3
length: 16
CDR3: CASAPRRGASTDTQYF
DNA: TGCGCCAGCGCCCCGAGACGGGGGGCGAGCACAGATACGCAGTATTTT

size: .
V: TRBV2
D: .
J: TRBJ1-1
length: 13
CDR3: CATYREMNTEAFF
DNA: TGTGCCACATACAGGGAAATGAACACTGAAGCTTTCTTT

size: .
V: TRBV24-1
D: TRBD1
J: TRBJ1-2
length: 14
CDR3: CATSDGQGRGGYTF
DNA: TGTGCCACCAGTGATGGACAGGGGAGAGGTGGCTACACCTTC

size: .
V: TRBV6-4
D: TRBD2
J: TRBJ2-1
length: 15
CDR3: CASTPSGGEYNEQFF
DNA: TGTGCCAGCACCCCTAGTGGGGGGGAATACAATGAGCAGTTCTTC

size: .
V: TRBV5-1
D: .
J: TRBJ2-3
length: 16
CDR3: CASSFVMGGATDTQYF
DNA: TGCGCCAGCAGCTTCGTTATGGGGGGCGCGACAGATACGCAGTATTTT

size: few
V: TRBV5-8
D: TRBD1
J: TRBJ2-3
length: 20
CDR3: CASRRGPGTGVSYNTDTQYF
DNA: TGTGCCAGCAGGCGTGGGCCCGGGACAGGGGTATCCTACAACACAGATACGCAGTATTTT

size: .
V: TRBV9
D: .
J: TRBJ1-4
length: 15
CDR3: CASSPRSQKEGKLFF
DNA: TGTGCCAGCAGCCCCCGATCCCAAAAGGAGGGAAAACTGTTTTTT

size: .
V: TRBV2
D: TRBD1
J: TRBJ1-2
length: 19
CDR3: CASSEEPWTGAHRNYGYTF
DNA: TGTGCCAGCAGTGAAGAGCCCTGGACAGGGGCCCACCGTAACTATGGCTACACCTTC

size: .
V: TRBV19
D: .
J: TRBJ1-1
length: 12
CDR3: CASSIGGLEAFF
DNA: TGTGCCAGTAGTATAGGGGGACTCGAAGCTTTCTTT

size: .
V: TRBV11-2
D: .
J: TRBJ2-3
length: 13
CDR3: CASSSREVDTQYF
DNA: TGTGCCAGCAGCTCCCGTGAGGTAGATACGCAGTATTTT

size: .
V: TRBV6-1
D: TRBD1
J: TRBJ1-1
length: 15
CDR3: CASSERADRRTEAFF
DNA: TGTGCCAGCAGTGAAAGAGCGGACAGGCGCACTGAAGCTTTCTTT

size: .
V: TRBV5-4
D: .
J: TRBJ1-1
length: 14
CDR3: CASSWAGAGTEAFF
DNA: TGTGCCAGCAGCTGGGCCGGGGCAGGCACTGAAGCTTTCTTT

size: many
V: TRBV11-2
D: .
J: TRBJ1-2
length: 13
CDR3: CASSPGQDYGYTF
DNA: TGTGCCAGCAGCCCCGGACAAGACTATGGCTACACCTTC

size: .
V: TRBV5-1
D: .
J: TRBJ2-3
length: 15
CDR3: CASSPQTSRLDTQYF
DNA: TGCGCCAGCAGCCCCCAGACTAGTCGTTTGGATACGCAGTATTTT

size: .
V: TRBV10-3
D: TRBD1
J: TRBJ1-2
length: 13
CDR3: CAILRDRSYGYTF
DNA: TGTGCGATACTAAGGGACAGGAGCTATGGCTACACCTTC

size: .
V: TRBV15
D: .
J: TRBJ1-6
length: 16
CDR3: CATIRNGADNNSPLHF
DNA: TGTGCCACCATTCGCAACGGGGCAGACAACAATTCACCCCTCCACTTT

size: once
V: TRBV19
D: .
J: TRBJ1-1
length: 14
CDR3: CASNSMRGTVEAFF
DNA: TGTGCCAGTAACTCGATGAGGGGCACGGTTGAAGCTTTCTTT

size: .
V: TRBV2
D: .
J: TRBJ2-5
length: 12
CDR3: CASTETRETQYF
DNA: TGTGCCAGCACCGAAACTCGGGAGACCCAGTACTTC

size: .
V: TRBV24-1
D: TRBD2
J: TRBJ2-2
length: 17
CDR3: CATSDLTSGGPRGELFF
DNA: TGTGCCACCAGTGACCTGACTAGCGGGGGCCCACGTGGGGAGCTGTTTTTT